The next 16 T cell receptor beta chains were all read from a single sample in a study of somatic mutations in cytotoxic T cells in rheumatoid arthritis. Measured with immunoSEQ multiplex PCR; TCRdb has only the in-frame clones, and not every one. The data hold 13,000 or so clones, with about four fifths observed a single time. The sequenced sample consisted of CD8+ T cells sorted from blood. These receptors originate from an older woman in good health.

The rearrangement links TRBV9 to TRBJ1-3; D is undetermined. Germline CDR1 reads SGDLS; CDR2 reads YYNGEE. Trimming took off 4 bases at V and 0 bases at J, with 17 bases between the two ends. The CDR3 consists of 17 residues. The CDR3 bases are TGTGCCAGCAGCTCCCGAGAGTGGGAGTTCTCTGGAAACACCATATATTTT. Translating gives CASSSREWEFSGNTIYF.

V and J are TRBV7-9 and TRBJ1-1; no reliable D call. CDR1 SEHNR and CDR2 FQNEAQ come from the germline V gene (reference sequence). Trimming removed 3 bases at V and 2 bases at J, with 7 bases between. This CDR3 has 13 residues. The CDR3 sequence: CASSFDTNTEAFF. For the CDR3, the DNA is TGTGCCAGCAGCTTCGACACCAACACTGAAGCTTTCTTT.

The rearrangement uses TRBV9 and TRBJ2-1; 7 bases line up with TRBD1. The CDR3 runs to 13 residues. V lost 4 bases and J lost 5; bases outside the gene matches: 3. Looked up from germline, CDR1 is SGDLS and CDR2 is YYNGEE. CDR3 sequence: CASSLGTDNEQFF. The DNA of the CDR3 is TGTGCCAGCAGCCTCGGGACAGACAATGAGCAGTTCTTC. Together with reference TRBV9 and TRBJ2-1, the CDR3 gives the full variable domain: DSGVTQTPKHLITATGQRVTLRCSPRSGDLSVYWYQQSLDQGLQFLIQYYNGEERAKGNILERFSAQQFPDLHSELNLSSLELGDSALYFCASSLGTDNEQFFGPGTRLTVL.

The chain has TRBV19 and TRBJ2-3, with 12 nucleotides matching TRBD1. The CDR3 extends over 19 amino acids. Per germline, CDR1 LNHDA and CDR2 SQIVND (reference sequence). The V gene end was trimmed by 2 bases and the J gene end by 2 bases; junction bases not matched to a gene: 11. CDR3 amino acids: CASSISWDRGPLLTDTQYF. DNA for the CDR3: TGTGCCAGTAGTATAAGTTGGGACAGGGGGCCTTTGCTCACAGATACGCAGTATTTT.

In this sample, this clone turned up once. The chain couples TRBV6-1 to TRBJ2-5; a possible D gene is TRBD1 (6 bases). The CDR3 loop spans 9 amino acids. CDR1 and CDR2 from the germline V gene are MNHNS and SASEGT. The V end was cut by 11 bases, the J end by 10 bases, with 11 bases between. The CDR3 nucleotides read TGTGCCGGCCAACAGGGCCAGTACTTC. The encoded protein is CAGQQGQYF.

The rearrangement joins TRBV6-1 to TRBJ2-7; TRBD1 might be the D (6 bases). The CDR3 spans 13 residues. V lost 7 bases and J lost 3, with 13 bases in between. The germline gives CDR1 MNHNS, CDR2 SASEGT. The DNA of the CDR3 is TGTGCCAGCAAGAACACAGGGATCTACGAGCAGTACGTC. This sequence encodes CASKNTGIYEQYV.

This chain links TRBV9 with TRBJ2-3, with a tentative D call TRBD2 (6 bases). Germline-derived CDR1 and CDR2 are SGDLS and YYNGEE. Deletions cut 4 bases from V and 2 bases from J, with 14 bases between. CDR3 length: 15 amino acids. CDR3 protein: CASSSSGTATDTQYF. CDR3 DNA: TGTGCCAGCAGCTCGTCCGGGACTGCCACAGATACGCAGTATTTT. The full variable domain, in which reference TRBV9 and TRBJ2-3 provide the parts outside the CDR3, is DSGVTQTPKHLITATGQRVTLRCSPRSGDLSVYWYQQSLDQGLQFLIQYYNGEERAKGNILERFSAQQFPDLHSELNLSSLELGDSALYFCASSSSGTATDTQYFGPGTRLTVL.

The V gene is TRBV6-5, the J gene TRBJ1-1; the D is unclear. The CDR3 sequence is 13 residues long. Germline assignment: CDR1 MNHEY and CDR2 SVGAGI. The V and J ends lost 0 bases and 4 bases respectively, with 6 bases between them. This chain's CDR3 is CASSYSYRTEAFF. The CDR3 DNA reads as TGTGCCAGCAGTTACTCGTATCGCACTGAAGCTTTCTTT.

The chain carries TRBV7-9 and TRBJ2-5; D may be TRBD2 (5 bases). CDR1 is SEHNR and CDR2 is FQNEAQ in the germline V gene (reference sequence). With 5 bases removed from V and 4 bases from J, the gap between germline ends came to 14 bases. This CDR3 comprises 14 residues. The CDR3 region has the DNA TGTGCCAGCAGCCACACGTCCGAGGGAGAGACCCAGTACTTC. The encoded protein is CASSHTSEGETQYF.

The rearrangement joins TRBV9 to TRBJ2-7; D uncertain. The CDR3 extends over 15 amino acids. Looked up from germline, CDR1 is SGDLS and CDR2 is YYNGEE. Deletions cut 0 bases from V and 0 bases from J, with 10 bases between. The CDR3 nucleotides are TGTGCCAGCAGCGTAGGGCAGGCGATCTCCTACGAGCAGTACGTC. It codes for CASSVGQAISYEQYV.

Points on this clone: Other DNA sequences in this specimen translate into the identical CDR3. This CDR3 is CASSVEGAQETQYF. The CDR3 DNA is TGTGCCAGCAGCGTAGAGGGAGCGCAAGAGACCCAGTACTTC. The chain uses TRBV9 and TRBJ2-5, with D possibly matching TRBD2 (5 bases). Germline CDR1 and CDR2: SGDLS and YYNGEE. The CDR3 runs 14 residues. V was cut by 0 bases and J by 2 bases, with 8 bases left in between. The full variable domain, in which reference TRBV9 and TRBJ2-5 provide the parts outside the CDR3, is DSGVTQTPKHLITATGQRVTLRCSPRSGDLSVYWYQQSLDQGLQFLIQYYNGEERAKGNILERFSAQQFPDLHSELNLSSLELGDSALYFCASSVEGAQETQYFGPGTRLLVL.

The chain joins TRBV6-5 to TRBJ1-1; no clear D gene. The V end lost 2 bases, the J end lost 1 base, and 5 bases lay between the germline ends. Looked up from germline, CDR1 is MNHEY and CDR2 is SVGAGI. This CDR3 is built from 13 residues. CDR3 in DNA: TGTGCCAGCAGTTACGGCCGGAACACTGAAGCTTTCTTT. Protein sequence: CASSYGRNTEAFF.

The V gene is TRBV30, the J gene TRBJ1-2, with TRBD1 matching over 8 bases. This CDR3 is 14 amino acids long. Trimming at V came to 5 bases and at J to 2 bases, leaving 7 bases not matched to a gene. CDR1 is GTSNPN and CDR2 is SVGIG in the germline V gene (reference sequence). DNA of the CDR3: TGTGCCTGGGGCCGGACAGGGAAAAACTATGGCTACACCTTC. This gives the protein CAWGRTGKNYGYTF.

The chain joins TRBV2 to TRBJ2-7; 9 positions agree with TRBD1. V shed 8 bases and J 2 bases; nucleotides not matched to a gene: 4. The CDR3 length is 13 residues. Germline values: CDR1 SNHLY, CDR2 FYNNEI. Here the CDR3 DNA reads TGTGCCAGCGGGACAGGGAACCCCTACGAGCAGTACTTC. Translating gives CASGTGNPYEQYF.

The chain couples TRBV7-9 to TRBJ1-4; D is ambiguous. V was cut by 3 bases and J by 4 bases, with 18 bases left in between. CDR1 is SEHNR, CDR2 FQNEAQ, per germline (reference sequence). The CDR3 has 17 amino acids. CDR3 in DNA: TGTGCCAGCAGCTTTGGCCCGGCGGGGAACATTAATGAAAAACTGTTTTTT. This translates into CASSFGPAGNINEKLFF.

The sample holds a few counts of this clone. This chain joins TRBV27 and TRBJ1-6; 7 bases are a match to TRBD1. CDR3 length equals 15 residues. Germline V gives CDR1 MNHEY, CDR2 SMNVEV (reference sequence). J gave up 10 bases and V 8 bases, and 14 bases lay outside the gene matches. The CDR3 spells CASHPGTVSRSPLHF. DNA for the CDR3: TGTGCCAGCCACCCGGGGACAGTTTCTAGGTCACCCCTCCACTTT.